These T cell receptor beta chains were read from a single sample in a study of blood T cell repertoires in COVID-19. The protocol was immunoSEQ multiplex PCR, while the TCRdb copy is restricted to in-frame clones and leaves out a portion. The sample includes roughly 20,000 clones, approximately 89% of them seen just once. The sample comprised peripheral blood. These receptor sequences come from a human donor in a cohort sampled during active COVID-19. The CDR3 runs from the conserved cysteine through the conserved F or W. Each record gives: J gene, V gene, D gene, clone size, CDR3 protein, CDR3 DNA. A D gene is named only where the DNA matches it firmly. Some rows have no size entry. The others give once, few or many, or a class for an expanded clone.

J: TRBJ2-1
V: TRBV9
D: TRBD2
size: -
CDR3: CASSVSTPTGLAGGPSSYNEQFF
DNA: TGTGCCAGCAGCGTAAGCACCCCAACCGGGCTAGCGGGAGGGCCAAGCTCCTACAATGAGCAGTTCTTC

J: TRBJ2-1
V: TRBV18
D: -
size: -
CDR3: CASSPRGRGTHNEQFF
DNA: TGTGCCAGCTCACCACGGGGCAGGGGGACTCACAATGAGCAGTTCTTC

J: TRBJ2-2
V: TRBV20-1
D: -
size: -
CDR3: CSASPGRPTGELFF
DNA: TGCAGTGCTAGTCCCGGGAGACCTACCGGGGAGCTGTTTTTT

J: TRBJ1-4
V: TRBV28
D: TRBD1
size: -
CDR3: CASSLQGQDNEKLFF
DNA: TGTGCCAGCAGTTTACAGGGACAGGATAATGAAAAACTGTTTTTT

J: TRBJ1-1
V: TRBV2
D: -
size: few
CDR3: CASSEGLQNTEAFF
DNA: TGTGCCAGCAGTGAGGGGCTCCAGAACACTGAAGCTTTCTTT

J: TRBJ1-3
V: TRBV6-5
D: TRBD1
size: -
CDR3: CASRDRAPAGNTIYF
DNA: TGTGCCAGCAGGGACAGGGCTCCGGCCGGAAACACCATATATTTT

J: TRBJ2-2
V: TRBV4-1
D: TRBD2
size: -
CDR3: CASSTREGLTHPGELFF
DNA: TGCGCCAGCAGCACCCGGGAGGGCCTTACTCACCCCGGGGAGCTGTTTTTT

J: TRBJ1-1
V: TRBV2
D: -
size: few
CDR3: CASSPGHLNTEAFF
DNA: TGTGCCAGCAGTCCGGGACACCTGAACACTGAAGCTTTCTTT

J: TRBJ2-5
V: TRBV19
D: -
size: -
CDR3: CASSMAGGWIIQETQYF
DNA: TGTGCCAGTAGTATGGCCGGAGGTTGGATTATTCAAGAGACCCAGTACTTC

J: TRBJ2-5
V: TRBV3-1/TRBV3-2
D: TRBD1
size: -
CDR3: CASSQWTGTAQETQYF
DNA: TGTGCCAGCAGCCAATGGACCGGGACAGCTCAAGAGACCCAGTACTTC

J: TRBJ1-5
V: TRBV7-9
D: -
size: -
CDR3: CASSFPGSNQPQHF
DNA: TGTGCCAGCAGCTTCCCAGGTAGCAATCAGCCCCAGCATTTT

J: TRBJ1-1
V: TRBV28
D: -
size: few
CDR3: CASSLWTQNTEAFF
DNA: TGTGCCAGCAGTTTATGGACACAGAACACTGAAGCTTTCTTT

J: TRBJ2-3
V: TRBV28
D: TRBD1
size: -
CDR3: CASRLGTGGLDTQYF
DNA: TGTGCCAGCAGGCTGGGGACAGGGGGCTTGGATACGCAGTATTTT

J: TRBJ2-7
V: TRBV5-4
D: TRBD2
size: -
CDR3: CASSSGTSGIGYEQYF
DNA: TGTGCCAGCAGCTCTGGGACTAGCGGGATAGGTTACGAGCAGTACTTC

J: TRBJ1-2
V: TRBV7-9
D: -
size: -
CDR3: CASSQPQTGYGYTF
DNA: TGTGCCAGCAGCCAACCCCAGACAGGCTATGGCTACACCTTC

J: TRBJ1-2
V: TRBV11-2
D: -
size: -
CDR3: CASSDRSGSLYGYTF
DNA: TGTGCCAGCAGCGACAGGTCCGGAAGCCTCTATGGCTACACCTTC

J: TRBJ1-2
V: TRBV27
D: -
size: -
CDR3: CASSLLPGNGYTF
DNA: TGTGCCAGCAGTTTATTACCCGGGAATGGCTACACCTTC

J: TRBJ2-1
V: TRBV7-3
D: TRBD2
size: -
CDR3: CASSLRLAPYNEQFF
DNA: TGTGCCAGCAGCTTAAGACTAGCGCCATACAATGAGCAGTTCTTC

J: TRBJ2-5
V: TRBV5-5
D: TRBD1
size: -
CDR3: CASSLSGTGGRETQYF
DNA: TGTGCCAGCAGCTTGAGTGGGACAGGGGGCAGAGAGACCCAGTACTTC

J: TRBJ2-5
V: TRBV18
D: -
size: -
CDR3: CASSPYEETQYF
DNA: TGTGCCAGCTCACCTTATGAGGAGACCCAGTACTTC

J: TRBJ1-1
V: TRBV19
D: TRBD1
size: -
CDR3: CASSQGVRTEAFF
DNA: TGTGCCAGTAGTCAGGGGGTAAGAACTGAAGCTTTCTTT

J: TRBJ2-2
V: TRBV27
D: -
size: -
CDR3: CASSLSGDPTGELFF
DNA: TGTGCCAGCAGTTTATCGGGAGATCCTACCGGGGAGCTGTTTTTT

J: TRBJ1-2
V: TRBV27
D: TRBD1
size: once
CDR3: CASSLTGGLSYGYTF
DNA: TGTGCCAGCAGTTTAACAGGGGGCTTAAGTTATGGCTACACCTTC